This TCR beta chain was recorded in a study of CD8 T cells in Susac syndrome. RNA amounts of 0.5 to 1 ug underwent reverse transcription with random hexamers. MiXCR, run by TCRdb on the immunoSEQ multiplex PCR reads, gives a single entry per CDR3 protein. The sample contains about 200,000 distinct CDR3 sequences, about 91% of which appear only once. Germline values: CDR1 KGHSH, CDR2 LQKENI. This CDR3 spans 14 amino acids. Trimming took off 4 bases at V and 1 base at J, with 10 bases between the two ends. Points from the study as a whole: No clonal expansion appeared among CD4+ T cells in Susac patients.

Regarding this clonotype: The target antigen is unknown.

This receptor was identified in a human donor with Susac syndrome. The sequenced material came from CD4+ T cells from PBMCs. V and J are TRBV18 and TRBJ1-1; D remains ambiguous. CDR3 nucleotides: TGTGCCAGCTCACTAGCTCCAGAGAACACTGAAGCTTTCTTT. Its protein product is CASSLAPENTEAFF.